This T cell receptor beta chain was captured by sequencing in a study of cytomegalovirus exposure and HLA in healthy donors. Study-level background: Inside one of the first data releases sat about 85 million unique TCRs taken from HLA-typed donors.

Primers: 60 Vbeta forward and 13 Jbeta reverse. Sequencing used immunoSEQ multiplex PCR; TCRdb keeps in-frame clones, though not all of them. Its table lists 120,000 or so clones. In germline, CDR1 is MNHEY, CDR2 SMNVEV (reference sequence). V gave up 4 bases and J gave up 2 bases; unmatched junction bases: 11. This CDR3 has 19 amino acids. Remarks on this clone: The antigen is not known.

Findings and caveats of the study: A later analysis showed TCR association rates differing by HLA locus, peaking at DRB1 and lowest at HLA-C. Accurate predictions that matched the HLA-A and HLA-B alleles of most subjects were reportedly made from TCR beta sequences.

Sequencing input: PBMCs. The chain recombines TRBV27 with TRBJ2-3, with 14 bases lining up with TRBD2. The clonotype was recovered from a man in his late teens or twenties in good health and CMV-seronegative. CDR3 nucleotides: TGTGCCAGCAGTTCCCAACGGGGACTAGCGGGAGTCCTCACAGATACGCAGTATTTT. This encodes CASSSQRGLAGVLTDTQYF.